The present T cell receptor beta chain was sequenced within a study of T cells in Graves' hyperthyroidism and ophthalmopathy (dated by TCRdb to about 2019). Study-level background: Peripheral blood was collected at initial diagnosis, before any treatment. A discovery cohort of about 96 patients, 43 with Graves' ophthalmopathy and roughly 59 with stable Graves' hyperthyroidism, was used to find distinguishing TCR V-J signatures. Whether ophthalmopathy could be predicted prospectively was tested in an independent validation cohort made up of approximately 19 hyperthyroidism patients plus 17 patients who later progressed to ophthalmopathy. The 75 to 100 discovery patients were randomly divided into training and test sets at a 7:3 ratio. Thyroid tissue and blood T-cell repertoires from several Graves' hyperthyroidism patients were also compared in the study. Once sampling was done, hyperthyroidism patients were given methimazole at a starting dose of 30 mg daily, whereas ophthalmopathy patients were given high-dose intravenous methylprednisolone. According to the paper, TCR Vbeta CDR3 sequencing was carried out on approximately 140 peripheral blood samples, which came from some 41 ophthalmopathy, approximately 72 hyperthyroidism and roughly 17 progressor patients. What the study reported, not specific to this receptor: During validation, the model predicted progression to ophthalmopathy a median of about 5.9 months ahead of onset, with approximately 70% sensitivity and 72% to 85% specificity. Blood samples also contained most of the expanded thyroid clonotypes (frequency above 0.001), which suggests that blood repertoires may reflect thyroid immune responses. Sample size was not statistically predetermined, and blinding of investigators to group allocation was not performed. In cross-validation, a model built on a 13 V-J signature told ophthalmopathy apart from stable hyperthyroidism with 87.88% sensitivity and approximately 81% specificity, and in testing the same model reached 80%/75%.

The TCR beta CDR3 regions were amplified from the RNA transcripts. A first-round RT-PCR of the TCR CDR3 used the HTBI primer set with the Qiagen OneStep RT-PCR kit. Libraries were constructed in a second round of multiplex PCR, after which size selection and purification were carried out. The libraries were sequenced on an Illumina HiSeq2000 using paired-end 100 bp reads. The source study handled its data this way. SOAPnuke was used to process the raw data, removing reads that contained adapters or uncalled bases, had a mean Phred below 15, or lacked an exact match to the constant primer or identifier. COPE v1.2.5 was used to merge the high-quality paired reads, and each unique nucleotide sequence was defined as a clonotype. MiTCR v1.1 was used to align clonotypes to the IMGT TRBV, TRBD and TRBJ reference segments. The analysis included only V-J combinations with a frequency above 0.0001, which together covered 99% to 99.2% of the repertoires. The TCS score was defined as F50 (clonal expansion) divided by E x V (chaos), with BLOSUM62-based TCRdist calculated between CDR3 peptides within each V-J. Welch's t-statistics and random forest reduced roughly 530 V-J features to 10 to 15, which were used in a naive Bayes classifier (R e1071). TCRdb applied fastp at Q25 and MiXCR to the public reads, then kept only in-frame beta chains. Rows merge per CDR3 protein into single entries with the most common DNA and genes. TCRdb's processing, not the study's, gives the V and J calls here. In this sample the table shows fewer than 550,000 distinct CDR3 sequences, 15% to 17% of which occur a single time. In total, the top ten clones hold roughly 13% of the sample.

This clonotype was seen at least ten times. What antigen it recognizes has not been identified. No quality values exist for individual bases; no much larger clone is one base distant. A patient counted as having stable Graves' hyperthyroidism if no progression to ophthalmopathy occurred over 18 months of follow-up. Hyperthyroidism patients were newly diagnosed, with disease duration under 2 months, and aged 18 to 65 years. Patients with uncontrolled infections, other autoimmune diseases, pregnancy or lactation were excluded. Diagnoses relied on clinical symptoms, serum thyroxine and TRAb, thyroid ultrasound and orbital computed tomography. Ficoll-Paque density gradient centrifugation was used to isolate PBMCs from 8.5 to 10 ml of fresh peripheral blood. Total RNA was extracted with Trizol reagent, and quality was checked on an Agilent 2100 Bioanalyzer. Material: blood. The TCR comes from a woman aged 18-35 years with Graves' hyperthyroidism.

The DNA sequence is as follows: TGTGCCAGCAGCTTAGCGGGGTGGGGTACGCAGTATTTT. It codes for CASSLAGWGTQYF. The chain was built from TRBV11-2 and TRBJ2-3, with TRBD2 perhaps the D gene, on 5 matching bases. The germline V gene supplies CDR1 SGHAT and CDR2 FQNNGV. Taken from cysteine to phenylalanine, the CDR3 has 13 residues. Only the CDR3 DNA is retained, 39 bases long and in frame from the first base. Trimming takes 1 base from V and 8 bases from J, and the germline ends sit 10 bases apart. Beyond the CDR3, the reference TRBV11-2 and TRBJ2-3 genes provide the residues; the full variable domain reads: EAGVAQSPRYKIIEKRQSVAFWCNPISGHATLYWYQQILGQGPKLLIQFQNNGVVDDSQLPKDRFSAERLKGVDSTLKIQPAKLEDSAVYLCASSLAGWGTQYFGPGTRLTVL.